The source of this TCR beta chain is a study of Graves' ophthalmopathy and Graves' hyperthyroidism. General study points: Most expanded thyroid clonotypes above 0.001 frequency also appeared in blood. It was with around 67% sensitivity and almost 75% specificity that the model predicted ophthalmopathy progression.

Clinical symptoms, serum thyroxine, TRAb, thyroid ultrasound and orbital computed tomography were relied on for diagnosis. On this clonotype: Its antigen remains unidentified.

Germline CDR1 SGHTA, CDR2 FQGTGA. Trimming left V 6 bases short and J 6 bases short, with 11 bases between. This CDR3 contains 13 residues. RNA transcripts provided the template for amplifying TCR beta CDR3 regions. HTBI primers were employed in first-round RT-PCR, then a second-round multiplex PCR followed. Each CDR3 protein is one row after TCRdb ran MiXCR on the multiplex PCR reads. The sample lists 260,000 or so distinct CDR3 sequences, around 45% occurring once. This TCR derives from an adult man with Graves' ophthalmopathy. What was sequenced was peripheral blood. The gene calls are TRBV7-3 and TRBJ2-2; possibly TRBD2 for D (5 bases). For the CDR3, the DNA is TGTGCCAGCAGTACCGGGATCGCCGGGGAGCTGTTTTTT. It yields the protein CASSTGIAGELFF.